Listed below are T cell receptor beta chains from one sample, sequenced in a study of T cell responses to AZD1222 COVID-19 vaccine. Profiling relied on immunoSEQ multiplex PCR, and the TCRdb table lists in-frame clones only, not all of them. The top ten hold 20% to 25% of the sample, which has fewer than 110,000 clones, over 80% seen once. Sequencing used peripheral blood, obtained on day 0 of AZD1222 vaccination. Receptor source: an adult in good health. Each CDR3 is given with its conserved first and last residue. D genes are given only for firm matches. A row's size may be missing; if present it is once, few, many or a size class.

d_call,v_call,j_call,clone_size,cdr3_aa,cdr3_nt
.,TRBV25-1,TRBJ1-1,.,CASREGMNTEAFF,TGTGCCAGCAGGGAGGGAATGAACACTGAAGCTTTCTTT
.,TRBV28,TRBJ1-4,.,CASSLNNEKLFF,TGTGCCAGCAGTCTGAATAATGAAAAACTGTTTTTT
.,TRBV5-1,TRBJ2-1,.,CASSFTGNNEQFF,TGCGCCAGCAGCTTTACAGGTAACAATGAGCAGTTCTTC
.,TRBV12-3/TRBV12-4,TRBJ1-1,.,CASTRITEAFF,TGTGCCAGCACCAGAATCACTGAAGCTTTCTTT
.,TRBV18,TRBJ1-5,.,CASSPSGTPKLLAQHF,TGTGCCAGCTCACCTTCCGGGACGCCAAAATTACTAGCCCAGCATTTT
.,TRBV15,TRBJ1-3,.,CATSRAAGGIRNTIYF,TGTGCCACCAGCAGAGCGGCCGGGGGCATTAGAAACACCATATATTTT
.,TRBV7-3,TRBJ2-2,.,CASSLTGVETGELFF,TGTGCCAGCAGCTTAACGGGGGTTGAGACCGGGGAGCTGTTTTTT
.,TRBV30,TRBJ1-5,.,CAWSPGQGGQPQHF,TGTGCCTGGAGCCCAGGCCAGGGAGGTCAGCCCCAGCATTTT
TRBD1,TRBV10-3,TRBJ1-2,.,CAINTQGAEGYTF,TGTGCCATCAATACGCAGGGGGCGGAAGGCTACACCTTC
.,TRBV7-8,TRBJ2-1,.,CASSPEGVNEQFF,TGTGCCAGCAGCCCCGAGGGGGTTAATGAGCAGTTCTTC
TRBD2,TRBV9,TRBJ2-2,.,CASSAGTSNTGELFF,TGTGCCAGCAGCGCCGGGACTAGCAACACCGGGGAGCTGTTTTTT
TRBD1,TRBV29-1,TRBJ1-1,.,CSVQRQGAEAFF,TGCAGCGTCCAAAGACAGGGGGCTGAAGCTTTCTTT
.,TRBV5-8,TRBJ1-2,.,CASSLGGLGYGYTF,TGTGCCAGCAGCTTGGGTGGACTAGGCTATGGCTACACCTTC
TRBD1,TRBV12-3/TRBV12-4,TRBJ1-2,.,CASRPTGGYGYTF,TGTGCCAGCAGGCCGACAGGGGGCTATGGCTACACCTTC
TRBD1,TRBV28,TRBJ1-5,.,CASSSPTGTGRNQPQHF,TGTGCCAGCAGTTCCCCGACCGGGACAGGGAGGAACCAGCCCCAGCATTTT
.,TRBV19,TRBJ2-7,.,CASSVEGPGTLSVYEQYF,TGTGCCAGTAGTGTGGAGGGTCCCGGGACTCTGTCCGTCTACGAGCAGTACTTC
TRBD1,TRBV3-1/TRBV3-2,TRBJ1-1,.,CASSLRGPHTEAFF,TGTGCCAGCAGCCTAAGGGGGCCCCACACTGAAGCTTTCTTT
TRBD1,TRBV30,TRBJ1-4,.,CAKRDSVNEKLFF,TGTGCCAAGAGGGACAGTGTTAATGAAAAACTGTTTTTT
.,TRBV12-3/TRBV12-4,TRBJ2-7,.,CASSSTHEQYF,TGTGCCAGCAGTTCGACCCACGAGCAGTACTTC
TRBD2,TRBV7-2,TRBJ2-1,few,CASSPGGAGGLGEQFF,TGTGCCAGCAGCCCCGGGGGGGCGGGAGGGTTGGGTGAGCAGTTCTTC